This T cell receptor (beta chain) is from a study of early T cells in non-severe SARS-CoV-2 infection. This clonotype came up a few times. TCRdb fed the 5' RACE reads into MiXCR, producing one record per CDR3 protein. The sample has some 48,000 distinct CDR3 sequences, more than 5.5% seen once; the top ten hold around 6.9%. The ends were cut back, 0 bases at V and 6 bases at J, with 8 bases in the middle. This CDR3 region has 13 residues. In germline, CDR1 is SGDLS, CDR2 YYNGEE. Sequencing used whole blood, obtained at baseline. This receptor was taken from an adult who was a healthcare worker with PCR-confirmed SARS-CoV-2 infection or an uninfected control (not recorded which). V usage is TRBV9 and J usage is TRBJ2-3; D is perhaps TRBD1 or TRBD2 (5 bases each). CDR3 nucleotide sequence: TGTGCCAGCAGCGTAGGAGGGGCGGATACGCAGTATTTT. This sequence encodes CASSVGGADTQYF.